Each of the 9 T cell receptor beta chains below was sequenced from the same sample in a study of shared clonotypes between healthy human individuals. Sequencing used immunoSEQ multiplex PCR; TCRdb keeps in-frame clones, though not all of them. The sample holds around 1.5 million clones, approximately 98% seen once. Sequenced material: naive CD4+ T cells sorted from blood. Subset meaning: CD45RA+ positively selected. Receptor source: a young man in good health.

The chain uses TRBV5-1 and TRBJ2-6; no reliable D call. Germline V gene sequence: CDR1 SGHRS, CDR2 YFSETQ. V lost 0 bases and J 3 bases, leaving 4 bases between the germline ends. The CDR3 consists of 14 residues. The CDR3 DNA reads as TGCGCCAGCAGCTTGGAATTTGGGGCCAACGTCCTGACTTTC. Its translation is CASSLEFGANVLTF.

This chain joins TRBV20-1 and TRBJ2-1, with D possibly TRBD1 on 5 matching bases. CDR1 DFQATT and CDR2 SNEGSKA come from the germline V gene (reference sequence). This CDR3 is built from 11 residues. Trimming pared 3 bases from V and 15 bases from J, leaving 15 bases between. CDR3 protein: CSARDDSGAFF. The CDR3 DNA reads TGCAGTGCTAGGGATGATTCTGGGGCGTTCTTC.

This chain uses TRBV10-1 with TRBJ2-7, with 10 bases lining up with TRBD1. V was pared by 5 bases and J by 5 bases, with 18 bases of the junction left unmatched. The CDR3 length is 18 residues. CDR1 WNHNN and CDR2 SYGVQD come from the germline V gene (reference sequence). The CDR3: CASSRLGAGTGEKDEQYF. For the CDR3, the DNA is TGCGCCAGCAGTCGTCTGGGGGCCGGGACAGGGGAGAAAGACGAGCAGTACTTC.

The chain joins TRBV28 to TRBJ2-1; TRBD2 agrees at 7 bases. Germline-derived CDR1 and CDR2 are MDHEN and SYDVKM. There are 11 residues in the CDR3. J lost 7 bases, V lost 6 bases, and 0 bases had no gene match. The DNA for the CDR3 is TGTGCCAGCAGCGGGAGGAATGAGCAGTTCTTC. Its protein product is CASSGRNEQFF.

J is TRBJ1-4 and V is TRBV18; maybe TRBD1 (5 bases). Germline V gene sequence: CDR1 KGHSH, CDR2 LQKENI. V lost 1 base and J lost 5, with 11 bases in between. The CDR3 has 15 residues. The CDR3 protein is CASSPLPGRNEKLFF. The CDR3 DNA sequence: TGTGCCAGCTCACCACTCCCAGGGCGGAATGAAAAACTGTTTTTT.

This sequence joins TRBV30 and TRBJ2-3; D tentatively reads TRBD1 or TRBD2 (6 bases each). This CDR3 contains 13 residues. Germline-derived CDR1 and CDR2 are GTSNPN and SVGIG (reference sequence). The V end lost 5 bases, the J end lost 5 bases, and 14 bases lay between the germline ends. CDR3: CAWAGQRRDTQYF. The CDR3 region has the DNA TGTGCCTGGGCGGGACAACGGAGAGATACGCAGTATTTT.

The V call is TRBV5-1, the J call TRBJ2-1, with 12 bases lining up with TRBD2. The germline V gene encodes CDR1 SGHRS and CDR2 YFSETQ. The CDR3 has 15 amino acids. Trimming took 6 bases from V and 8 from J; bases not matched to a gene: 9. CDR3 coding DNA: TGCGCCAGCACCACGACTAGCGGGAGAGTCGATGAGCAGTTCTTC. Translation gives CASTTTSGRVDEQFF.

This clone was counted between two and nine times. Other nucleotide sequences from this sample produce the same CDR3. This chain joins TRBV7-9 and TRBJ2-7; D is uncertain. The germline V and J ends were trimmed by 3 bases and 0 bases, with 3 bases remaining between them. CDR3 length: 12 amino acids. Germline CDR1 is SEHNR and CDR2 is FQNEAQ (reference sequence). The CDR3 DNA reads TGTGCCAGCAGCTTCAGCTCCTACGAGCAGTACTTC. Encoded protein: CASSFSSYEQYF.

The J gene is TRBJ2-5, the V gene TRBV7-2; D is unresolved. In germline, CDR1 is SGHTA, CDR2 FQGNSA. The CDR3 consists of 13 residues. Trimming stripped 4 bases from V and 7 bases from J, with 13 bases between. This CDR3 is CASSSLPFGTQYF. The CDR3 DNA reads TGTGCCAGCAGCTCTCTGCCTTTCGGGACCCAGTACTTC. Full variable domain (remainder filled in from reference TRBV7-2 and TRBJ2-5): GAGVSQSPSNKVTEKGKDVELRCDPISGHTALYWYRQSLGQGLEFLIYFQGNSAPDKSGLPSDRFSAERTGGSVSTLTIQRTQQEDSAVYLCASSSLPFGTQYFGPGTRLLVL.